The rows below give T cell receptor beta chains drawn from one sample of a study of blood T cell repertoires in COVID-19. Sequencing used immunoSEQ multiplex PCR; TCRdb keeps in-frame clones, though not all of them. This table has tens of thousands of clones, 88% appearing once. Sequenced material: peripheral blood. The receptors stem from a human donor in a cohort sampled during active COVID-19. Both conserved end residues are part of each CDR3. A D gene is named only where the DNA matches it firmly. Some rows mark clone size as missing; the rest say once, few, many or name a class of expanded clone.

v_call,cdr3_length,d_call,clone_size,j_call,cdr3_aa,cdr3_nt
TRBV7-2,17,-,-,TRBJ2-1,CASSLIASTSSYNEQFF,TGTGCCAGCAGCTTAATTGCAAGTACGAGCTCCTACAATGAGCAGTTCTTC
TRBV5-6,14,TRBD1,-,TRBJ2-5,CASSLGDSQETQYF,TGTGCCAGCAGCTTGGGGGACAGCCAAGAGACCCAGTACTTC
TRBV9,14,TRBD2,few,TRBJ2-5,CASSTSGGGETQYF,TGTGCCAGCAGCACCAGCGGGGGAGGCGAGACCCAGTACTTC
TRBV7-2,14,TRBD2,-,TRBJ2-4,CASSLGGYKNIQYF,TGTGCCAGCAGCCTCGGGGGGTACAAAAACATTCAGTACTTC
TRBV5-1,15,-,-,TRBJ2-1,CASSEYGGRDNEQFF,TGCGCCAGCTCCGAGTACGGGGGTAGGGACAATGAGCAGTTCTTC
TRBV6-2/TRBV6-3,11,-,-,TRBJ2-1,CASSVYNEQFF,TGTGCCAGCAGCGTATACAATGAGCAGTTCTTC
TRBV6-5,15,TRBD2,-,TRBJ2-2,CASRTSGGPTGELFF,TGTGCCAGCAGGACTAGCGGGGGACCTACCGGGGAGCTGTTTTTT
TRBV6-5,14,-,-,TRBJ2-1,CASSLGEYRDEQFF,TGTGCCAGCAGTTTGGGAGAATACAGGGATGAGCAGTTCTTC
TRBV15,16,TRBD1,-,TRBJ2-2,CATSRDRGHYTGELFF,TGTGCCACCAGCAGGGACAGGGGTCATTACACCGGGGAGCTGTTTTTT
TRBV19,15,-,-,TRBJ1-6,CASSNPGGDNSPLHF,TGTGCCAGTAGCAACCCGGGGGGTGATAATTCACCCCTCCACTTT
TRBV2,14,TRBD1,-,TRBJ2-4,CASSGGTGKNIQYF,TGTGCCAGCAGTGGAGGGACAGGGAAAAACATTCAGTACTTC
TRBV4-2,15,-,-,TRBJ1-1,CASSQSEGSDTEAFF,TGTGCCAGCAGCCAATCGGAGGGGTCGGACACTGAAGCTTTCTTT
TRBV29-1,14,TRBD2,-,TRBJ2-3,CSFGLAGTTDTQYF,TGCAGCTTCGGACTAGCGGGAACGACAGATACGCAGTATTTT
TRBV27,17,-,-,TRBJ1-5,CASLPTGVGESNQPQHF,TGTGCCAGCCTGCCCACGGGGGTTGGAGAAAGCAATCAGCCCCAGCATTTT
TRBV14,13,-,-,TRBJ1-4,CASSRALNEKLFF,TGTGCCAGCAGCCGGGCGCTAAATGAAAAACTGTTTTTT
TRBV7-9,15,TRBD1,-,TRBJ1-2,CASSTGQGTNYGYTF,TGTGCCAGCAGCACCGGACAGGGCACTAACTATGGCTACACCTTC
TRBV11-2,14,-,-,TRBJ1-4,CASSIAGYSEKLFF,TGTGCCAGCAGCATCGCAGGGTATTCGGAAAAACTGTTTTTT
TRBV5-1,17,-,-,TRBJ2-2,CASSRNLLGQNTGELFF,TGCGCCAGCAGCCGAAACTTGTTGGGACAGAACACCGGGGAGCTGTTTTTT
TRBV10-1,21,TRBD1,-,TRBJ2-7,CASSDTGTENPLAASSYEQYF,TGCGCCAGCAGTGACACCGGGACAGAAAATCCCTTAGCTGCTAGCTCCTACGAGCAGTACTTC
TRBV11-2,18,TRBD2,-,TRBJ2-1,CASSLLGLASIPDHEQFF,TGTGCCAGCAGCCTCCTGGGACTAGCATCTATCCCCGACCATGAGCAGTTCTTC
TRBV6-5,13,-,-,TRBJ2-3,CASRREAVDTQYF,TGTGCCAGCAGGCGAGAGGCGGTAGATACGCAGTATTTT
TRBV4-1,13,-,-,TRBJ2-1,CASSTVLYNEQFF,TGCGCCAGCAGCACAGTCCTCTACAATGAGCAGTTCTTC
TRBV28,16,TRBD1,once,TRBJ2-1,CASSRGGTGSYNEQFF,TGTGCCAGCAGCCGAGGAGGGACAGGCTCCTACAATGAGCAGTTCTTC
TRBV6-2/TRBV6-3,16,-,many,TRBJ2-5,CASSPALALGGETQYF,TGTGCCAGCAGTCCAGCCCTAGCGCTCGGGGGAGAGACCCAGTACTTC
TRBV28,15,TRBD1,-,TRBJ1-2,CASTQLGTANYGYTF,TGTGCCAGCACTCAACTCGGGACAGCTAACTATGGCTACACCTTC
TRBV7-3,16,-,-,TRBJ2-1,CASSSGGGTSYNEQFF,TGTGCCAGCAGTTCCGGCGGGGGCACCTCCTACAATGAGCAGTTCTTC
TRBV5-1,14,-,-,TRBJ2-7,CASSLDLSSYEQYF,TGCGCCAGCAGCTTGGACTTGAGCTCCTACGAGCAGTACTTC
TRBV10-3,17,TRBD1,once,TRBJ1-1,CAISDPGTGATNTEAFF,TGTGCCATCAGTGACCCCGGGACAGGGGCCACGAACACTGAAGCTTTCTTT
TRBV2,13,TRBD1,-,TRBJ1-1,CASSEDRGTEAFF,TGTGCCAGCAGTGAGGACAGGGGCACTGAAGCTTTCTTT
TRBV11-2,15,TRBD1,-,TRBJ2-7,CASSLPGQGTYEQYF,TGTGCCAGCAGCCTACCGGGACAGGGAACCTACGAGCAGTACTTC
TRBV5-6,15,-,-,TRBJ1-6,CASSLDAGGSSPLHF,TGTGCCAGCAGCCTGGATGCAGGTGGAAGTTCACCCCTCCACTTT
TRBV4-1,15,-,-,TRBJ2-7,CASSQDLAYFSEQYF,TGCGCCAGCAGCCAAGATCTTGCCTACTTCTCCGAGCAGTACTTC
TRBV27,13,TRBD1,once,TRBJ2-7,CASSLRQGYEQYF,TGTGCCAGCAGTTTGCGACAGGGGTACGAGCAGTACTTC
TRBV29-1,17,-,-,TRBJ2-7,CSVATLQRADPDYEQYF,TGCAGCGTTGCTACCCTTCAGCGGGCCGACCCCGACTACGAGCAGTACTTC
TRBV3-1/TRBV3-2,13,-,few,TRBJ2-3,CASSQNPPDTQYF,TGTGCCAGCAGCCAAAATCCTCCGGATACGCAGTATTTT
TRBV28,17,TRBD1,-,TRBJ1-2,CASSFRQGANKNYGYTF,TGTGCCAGCAGTTTTAGGCAGGGGGCAAACAAAAACTATGGCTACACCTTC
TRBV7-2,15,TRBD2,-,TRBJ2-5,CASSLTSGGQETQYF,TGTGCCAGCAGCTTAACGAGCGGGGGGCAAGAGACCCAGTACTTC
TRBV4-3,14,TRBD1,-,TRBJ2-3,CASSQTGLSDTQYF,TGCGCCAGCAGCCAGACAGGGTTGTCGGATACGCAGTATTTT
TRBV11-2,13,-,-,TRBJ1-6,CATGGRYNSPLHF,TGTGCCACCGGGGGACGGTATAATTCACCCCTCCACTTT
TRBV11-1,16,-,once,TRBJ2-5,CASSLVLFSPQETQYF,TGTGCCAGCAGCTTAGTCCTCTTTAGCCCCCAAGAGACCCAGTACTTC
TRBV19,15,TRBD1,once,TRBJ2-3,CASSTTGGSTDTQYF,TGTGCCAGTAGTACCACAGGGGGCAGCACAGATACGCAGTATTTT
TRBV11-2,16,TRBD1,-,TRBJ1-4,CASSSRDRVFNEKLFF,TGTGCCAGCAGCTCCCGGGACAGGGTGTTTAATGAAAAACTGTTTTTT
TRBV5-6,16,TRBD2,-,TRBJ2-3,CASSLGLAGRTDTQYF,TGTGCCAGCAGCTTGGGCCTAGCGGGGCGCACAGATACGCAGTATTTT
TRBV2,13,-,-,TRBJ1-2,CASSDEDIYGYTF,TGTGCCAGCAGTGATGAGGACATCTATGGCTACACCTTC
TRBV12-3/TRBV12-4,13,TRBD1,-,TRBJ1-1,CASSLRQGEEAFF,TGTGCCAGCAGTTTAAGACAGGGCGAGGAAGCTTTCTTT
TRBV9,17,-,-,TRBJ2-6,CASSVAMDNSGANVLTF,TGTGCCAGCAGCGTAGCTATGGACAACTCTGGGGCCAACGTCCTGACTTTC
TRBV6-6,14,-,-,TRBJ2-2,CASSLDTYTGELFF,TGTGCCAGCAGTTTGGACACTTACACAGGGGAGCTGTTTTTT
TRBV19,15,-,-,TRBJ2-7,CASRTLTGGSYEQYF,TGTGCCAGTAGGACCCTAACAGGTGGTTCCTACGAGCAGTACTTC
TRBV4-3,17,-,-,TRBJ1-6,CASSHRRGGPDNSPLHF,TGCGCCAGCAGCCATAGGAGGGGGGGCCCCGATAATTCACCCCTCCACTTT
TRBV6-8,16,-,-,TRBJ2-7,CASSYSRQESSYEQYF,TGTGCCAGCAGTTATTCAAGACAGGAAAGCTCCTACGAGCAGTACTTC
TRBV9,16,TRBD2,once,TRBJ2-2,CASSVVAGSNTGELFF,TGTGCCAGCAGCGTAGTAGCGGGGTCGAACACCGGGGAGCTGTTTTTT
TRBV5-1,12,-,-,TRBJ1-2,CASSVGTSGYTF,TGCGCCAGCAGCGTCGGGACTTCTGGCTACACCTTC